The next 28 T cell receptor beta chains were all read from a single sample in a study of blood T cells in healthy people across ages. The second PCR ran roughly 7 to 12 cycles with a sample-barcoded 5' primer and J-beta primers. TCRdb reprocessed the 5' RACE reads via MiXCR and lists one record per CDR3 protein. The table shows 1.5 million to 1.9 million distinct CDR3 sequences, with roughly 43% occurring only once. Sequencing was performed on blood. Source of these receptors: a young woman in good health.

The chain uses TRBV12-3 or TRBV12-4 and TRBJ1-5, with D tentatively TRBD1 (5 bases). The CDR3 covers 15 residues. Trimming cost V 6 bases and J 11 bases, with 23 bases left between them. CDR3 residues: CASRYPGLHLMTQHF. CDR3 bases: TGTGCCAGCAGGTATCCGGGACTTCATCTCATGACCCAGCATTTT.

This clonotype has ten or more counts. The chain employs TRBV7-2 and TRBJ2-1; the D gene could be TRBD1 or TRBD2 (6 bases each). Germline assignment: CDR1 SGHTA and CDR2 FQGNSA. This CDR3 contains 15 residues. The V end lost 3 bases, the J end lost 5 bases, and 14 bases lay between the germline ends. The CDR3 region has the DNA TGTGCCAGCAGCTTCCAAGGGGGGACAAACAATGAGCAGTTCTTC. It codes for CASSFQGGTNNEQFF.

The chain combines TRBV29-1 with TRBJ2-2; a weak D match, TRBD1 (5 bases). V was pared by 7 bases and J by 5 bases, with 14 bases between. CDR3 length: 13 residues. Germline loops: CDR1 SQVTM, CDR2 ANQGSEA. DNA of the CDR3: TGCAGCGCAAAAGGACATCTAACCGGGGAGCTGTTTTTT. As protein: CSAKGHLTGELFF.

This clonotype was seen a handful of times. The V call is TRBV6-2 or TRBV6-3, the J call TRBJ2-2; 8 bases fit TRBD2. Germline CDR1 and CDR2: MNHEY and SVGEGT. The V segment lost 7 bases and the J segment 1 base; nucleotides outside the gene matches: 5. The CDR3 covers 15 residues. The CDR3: CASKPAGENTGELFF. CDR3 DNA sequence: TGTGCCAGCAAGCCAGCGGGGGAGAACACCGGGGAGCTGTTTTTT.

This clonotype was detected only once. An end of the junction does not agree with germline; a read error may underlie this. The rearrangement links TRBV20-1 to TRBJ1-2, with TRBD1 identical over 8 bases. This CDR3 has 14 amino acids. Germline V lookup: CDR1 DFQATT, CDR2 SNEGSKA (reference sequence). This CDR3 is CSAENRGGVGGYNF. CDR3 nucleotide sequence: TGCAGTGCGGAAAACAGGGGGGGGGTTGGTGGCTACAACTTC.

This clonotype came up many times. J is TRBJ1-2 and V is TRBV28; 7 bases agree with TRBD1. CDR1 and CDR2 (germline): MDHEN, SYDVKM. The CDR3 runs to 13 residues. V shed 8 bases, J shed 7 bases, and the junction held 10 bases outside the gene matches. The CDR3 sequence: CASDYRGRGGYTF. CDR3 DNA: TGTGCCAGCGACTACAGGGGCAGGGGTGGCTACACCTTC.

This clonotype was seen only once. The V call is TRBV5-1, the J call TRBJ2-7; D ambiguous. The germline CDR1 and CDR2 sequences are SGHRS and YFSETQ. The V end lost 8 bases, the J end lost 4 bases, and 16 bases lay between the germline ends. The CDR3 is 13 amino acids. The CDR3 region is CASQTLAPYEQYF. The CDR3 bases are TGCGCCAGTCAGACTTTAGCCCCTTACGAGCAGTACTTC. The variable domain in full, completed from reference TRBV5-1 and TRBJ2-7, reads KAGVTQTPRYLIKTRGQQVTLSCSPISGHRSVSWYQQTPGQGLQFLFEYFSETQRNKGNFPGRFSGRQFSNSRSEMNVSTLELGDSALYLCASQTLAPYEQYFGPGTRLTVT.

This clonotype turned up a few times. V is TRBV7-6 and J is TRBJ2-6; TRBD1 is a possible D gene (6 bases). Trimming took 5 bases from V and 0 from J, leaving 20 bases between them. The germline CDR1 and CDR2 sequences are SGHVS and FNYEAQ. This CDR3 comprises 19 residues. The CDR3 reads CASSPYTGFVRSGANVLTF. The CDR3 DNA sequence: TGTGCCAGCAGCCCGTATACAGGGTTTGTCCGCTCTGGGGCCAACGTCCTGACTTTC.

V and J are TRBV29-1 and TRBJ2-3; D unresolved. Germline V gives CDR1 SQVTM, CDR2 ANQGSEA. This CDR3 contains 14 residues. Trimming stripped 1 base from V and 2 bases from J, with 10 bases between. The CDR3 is CSVEAARITDTQYF. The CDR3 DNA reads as TGCAGCGTTGAAGCTGCTAGGATCACAGATACGCAGTATTTT.

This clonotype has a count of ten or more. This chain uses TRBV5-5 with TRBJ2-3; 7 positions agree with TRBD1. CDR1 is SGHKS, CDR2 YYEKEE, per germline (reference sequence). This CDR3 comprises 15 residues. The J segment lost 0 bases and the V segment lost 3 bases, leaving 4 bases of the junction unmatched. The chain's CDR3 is CASSSGQTSTDTQYF. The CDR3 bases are TGTGCCAGCAGCTCGGGACAGACTAGCACAGATACGCAGTATTTT. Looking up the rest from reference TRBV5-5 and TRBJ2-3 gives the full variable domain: DAGVTQSPTHLIKTRGQQVTLRCSPISGHKSVSWYQQVLGQGPQFIFQYYEKEERGRGNFPDRFSARQFPNYSSELNVNALLLGDSALYLCASSSGQTSTDTQYFGPGTRLTVL.

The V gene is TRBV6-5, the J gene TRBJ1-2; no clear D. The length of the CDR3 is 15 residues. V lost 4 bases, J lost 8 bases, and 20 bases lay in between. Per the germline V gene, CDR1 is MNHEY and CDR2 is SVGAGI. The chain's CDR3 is CASSSPLDGWLGYTF. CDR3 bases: TGTGCCAGCAGTTCCCCTCTGGACGGTTGGTTGGGCTACACCTTC.

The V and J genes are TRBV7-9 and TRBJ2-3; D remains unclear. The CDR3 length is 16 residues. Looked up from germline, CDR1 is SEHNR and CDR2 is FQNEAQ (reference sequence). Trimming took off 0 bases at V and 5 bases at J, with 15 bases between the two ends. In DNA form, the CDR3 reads TGTGCCAGCAGCTTAGCGCCCGCCGCTTGGAGAGATACGCAGTATTTT. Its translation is CASSLAPAAWRDTQYF.

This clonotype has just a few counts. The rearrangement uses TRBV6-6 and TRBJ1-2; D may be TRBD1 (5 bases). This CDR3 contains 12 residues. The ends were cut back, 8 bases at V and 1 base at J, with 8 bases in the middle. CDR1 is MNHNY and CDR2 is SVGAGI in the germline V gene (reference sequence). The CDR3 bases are TGTGCCAGCGTCGGGGGTAACTATGGCTACACCTTC. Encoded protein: CASVGGNYGYTF.

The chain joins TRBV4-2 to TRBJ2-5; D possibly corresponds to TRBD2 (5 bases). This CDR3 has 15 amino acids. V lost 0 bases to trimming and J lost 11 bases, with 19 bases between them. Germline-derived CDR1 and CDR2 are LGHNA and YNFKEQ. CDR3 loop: CASSQETAGYNEQYF. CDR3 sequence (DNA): TGTGCCAGCAGCCAAGAGACGGCGGGTTACAATGAGCAGTACTTC.

Here the CDR3 reads CASSLGSTNQPQHF. In DNA form, the CDR3 reads TGTGCCAGCAGTCTCGGGTCTACCAATCAGCCCCAGCATTTT. This chain links TRBV12-3 or TRBV12-4 with TRBJ1-5; D unclear. This CDR3 is built from 14 residues. V lost 5 bases to trimming and J lost 3 bases, with 11 bases between them.

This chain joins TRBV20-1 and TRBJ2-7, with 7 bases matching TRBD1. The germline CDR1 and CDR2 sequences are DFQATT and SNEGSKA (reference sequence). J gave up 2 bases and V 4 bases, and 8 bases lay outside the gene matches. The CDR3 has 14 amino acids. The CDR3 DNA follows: TGCAGTGCTATCCCTCGGGACAGCCCCTACGAGCAGTACTTC. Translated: CSAIPRDSPYEQYF.

The CDR3 coding sequence is TGTGCCAGCAGCCTCGCCGGACTAGCGGGGGAAAATGAGCAGTACTTC. As protein: CASSLAGLAGENEQYF. The chain employs TRBV12-3 or TRBV12-4 and TRBJ2-7; 13 bases agree with TRBD2. V shed 6 bases and J 7 bases; nucleotides not matched to a gene: 12. CDR3 length: 16 residues.

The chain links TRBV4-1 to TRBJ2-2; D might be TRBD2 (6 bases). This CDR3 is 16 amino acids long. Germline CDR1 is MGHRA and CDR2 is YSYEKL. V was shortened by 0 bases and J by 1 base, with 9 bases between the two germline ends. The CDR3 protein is CASSQEGTGNTGELFF. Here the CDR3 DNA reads TGCGCCAGCAGCCAAGAGGGGACTGGGAACACCGGGGAGCTGTTTTTT.

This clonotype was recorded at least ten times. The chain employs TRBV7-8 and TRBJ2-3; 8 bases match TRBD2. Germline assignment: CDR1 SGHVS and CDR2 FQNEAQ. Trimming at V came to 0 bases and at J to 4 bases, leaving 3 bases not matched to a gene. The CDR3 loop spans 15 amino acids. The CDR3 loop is CASSLAGLGADTQYF. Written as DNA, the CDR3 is TGTGCCAGCAGCTTAGCGGGACTAGGAGCAGATACGCAGTATTTT. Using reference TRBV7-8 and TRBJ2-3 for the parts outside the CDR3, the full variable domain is GAGVSQSPRYKVAKRGQDVALRCDPISGHVSLFWYQQALGQGPEFLTYFQNEAQLDKSGLPSDRFFAERPEGSVSTLKIQRTQQEDSAVYLCASSLAGLGADTQYFGPGTRLTVL.

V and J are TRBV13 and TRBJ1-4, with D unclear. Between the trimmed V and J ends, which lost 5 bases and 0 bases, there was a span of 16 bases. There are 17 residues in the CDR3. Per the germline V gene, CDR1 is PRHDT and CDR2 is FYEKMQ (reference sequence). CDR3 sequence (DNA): TGTGCCAGCAGCAGTGGTTGGGTATCGGCAACTAATGAAAAACTGTTTTTT. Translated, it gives CASSSGWVSATNEKLFF. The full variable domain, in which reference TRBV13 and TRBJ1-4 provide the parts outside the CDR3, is AAGVIQSPRHLIKEKRETATLKCYPIPRHDTVYWYQQGPGQDPQFLISFYEKMQSDKGSIPDRFSAQQFSDYHSELNMSSLELGDSALYFCASSSGWVSATNEKLFFGSGTQLSVL.

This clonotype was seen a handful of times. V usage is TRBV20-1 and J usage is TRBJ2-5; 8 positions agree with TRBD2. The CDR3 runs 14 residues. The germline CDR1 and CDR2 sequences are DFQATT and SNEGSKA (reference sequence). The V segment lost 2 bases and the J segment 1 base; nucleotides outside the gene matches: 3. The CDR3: CSARIGGVQETQYF. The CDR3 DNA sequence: TGCAGTGCTAGAATCGGGGGGGTCCAAGAGACCCAGTACTTC.

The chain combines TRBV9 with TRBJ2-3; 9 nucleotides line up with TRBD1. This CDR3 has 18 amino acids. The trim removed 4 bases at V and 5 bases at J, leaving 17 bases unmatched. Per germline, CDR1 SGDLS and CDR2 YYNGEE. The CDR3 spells CASSTNLQGAGARDTQYF. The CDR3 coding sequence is TGTGCCAGCAGCACTAATCTACAGGGGGCCGGTGCTCGAGATACGCAGTATTTT.

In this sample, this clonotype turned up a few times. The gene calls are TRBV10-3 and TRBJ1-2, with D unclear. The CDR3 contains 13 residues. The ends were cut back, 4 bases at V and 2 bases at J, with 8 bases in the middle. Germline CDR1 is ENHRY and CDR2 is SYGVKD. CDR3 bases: TGTGCCATCAGTGGATCGGGGAACTATGGCTACACCTTC. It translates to CAISGSGNYGYTF.

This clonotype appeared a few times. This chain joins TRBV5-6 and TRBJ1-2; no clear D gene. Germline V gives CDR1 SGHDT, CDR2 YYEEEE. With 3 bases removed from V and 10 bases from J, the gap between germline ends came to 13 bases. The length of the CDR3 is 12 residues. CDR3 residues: CASSYDAPNYTF. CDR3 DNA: TGTGCCAGCAGCTACGATGCCCCGAACTACACCTTC.

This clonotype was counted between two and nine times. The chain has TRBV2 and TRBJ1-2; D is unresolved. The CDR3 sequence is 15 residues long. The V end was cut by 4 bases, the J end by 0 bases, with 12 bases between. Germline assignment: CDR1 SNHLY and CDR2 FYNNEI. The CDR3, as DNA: TGTGCCAGCAGTGCGCCCTTCAAAGCTAACTATGGCTACACCTTC. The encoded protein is CASSAPFKANYGYTF.

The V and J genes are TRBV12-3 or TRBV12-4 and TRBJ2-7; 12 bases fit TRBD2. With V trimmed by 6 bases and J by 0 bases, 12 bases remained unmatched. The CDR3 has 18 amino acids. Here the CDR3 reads CASRGHQTSGGLSYEQYF. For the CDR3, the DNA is TGTGCCAGCAGGGGCCACCAGACTAGCGGGGGCCTCTCCTACGAGCAGTACTTC.

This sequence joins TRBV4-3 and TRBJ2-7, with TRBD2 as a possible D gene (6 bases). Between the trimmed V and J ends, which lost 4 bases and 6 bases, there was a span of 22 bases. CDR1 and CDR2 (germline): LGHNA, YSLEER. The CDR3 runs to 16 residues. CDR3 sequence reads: CASSLARWAAGSEQYF. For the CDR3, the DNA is TGCGCCAGCAGCCTAGCCAGGTGGGCCGCGGGGAGCGAGCAGTACTTC.

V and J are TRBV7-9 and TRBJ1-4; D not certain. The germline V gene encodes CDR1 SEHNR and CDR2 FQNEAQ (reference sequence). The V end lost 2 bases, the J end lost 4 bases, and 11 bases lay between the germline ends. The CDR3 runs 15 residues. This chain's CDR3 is CASSLSWAFNEKLFF. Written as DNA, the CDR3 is TGTGCCAGCAGCTTATCGTGGGCATTTAATGAAAAACTGTTTTTT. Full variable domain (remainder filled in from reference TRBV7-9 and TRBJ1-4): DTGVSQNPRHKITKRGQNVTFRCDPISEHNRLYWYRQTLGQGPEFLTYFQNEAQLEKSRLLSDRFSAERPKGSFSTLEIQRTEQGDSAMYLCASSLSWAFNEKLFFGSGTQLSVL.